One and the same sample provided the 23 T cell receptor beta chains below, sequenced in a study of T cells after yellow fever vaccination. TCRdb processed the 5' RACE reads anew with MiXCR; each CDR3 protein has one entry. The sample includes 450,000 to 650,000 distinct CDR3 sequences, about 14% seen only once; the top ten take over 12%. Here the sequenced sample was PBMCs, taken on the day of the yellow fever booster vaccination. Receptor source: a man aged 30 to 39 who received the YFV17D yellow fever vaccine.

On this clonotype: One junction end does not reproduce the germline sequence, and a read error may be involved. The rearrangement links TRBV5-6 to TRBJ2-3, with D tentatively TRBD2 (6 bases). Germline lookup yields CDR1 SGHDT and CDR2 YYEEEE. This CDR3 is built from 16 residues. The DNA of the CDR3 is TGTGTCAGCAGCTTGACTCGGGGGATCGGTACAGATACGCAGTATTTT. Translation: CVSSLTRGIGTDTQYF.

The CDR3 loop is CASQISARGLAGYNEQFF. CDR3 nucleotide sequence: TGTGCCAGCCAAATTTCAGCTAGGGGACTAGCGGGTTACAATGAGCAGTTCTTC. The chain carries TRBV12-3 or TRBV12-4 and TRBJ2-1, with TRBD2 matching over 12 bases. V lost 8 bases to trimming and J lost 4 bases; unmatched junction nucleotides: 15. The length of the CDR3 is 18 residues.

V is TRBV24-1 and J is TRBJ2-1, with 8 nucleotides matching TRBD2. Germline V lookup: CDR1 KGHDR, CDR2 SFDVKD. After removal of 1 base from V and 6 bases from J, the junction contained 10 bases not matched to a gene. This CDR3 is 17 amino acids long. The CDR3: CATSDFLLAEPFNEQFF. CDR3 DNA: TGTGCCACCAGTGATTTCCTACTAGCGGAGCCCTTCAATGAGCAGTTCTTC.

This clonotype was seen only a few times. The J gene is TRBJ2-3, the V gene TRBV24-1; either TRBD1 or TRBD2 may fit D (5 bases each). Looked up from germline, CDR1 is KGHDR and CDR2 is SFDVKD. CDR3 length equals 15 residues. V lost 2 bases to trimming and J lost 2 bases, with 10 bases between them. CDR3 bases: TGTGCCACCAGTGATTCCAGCGGACACACAGATACGCAGTATTTT. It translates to CATSDSSGHTDTQYF.

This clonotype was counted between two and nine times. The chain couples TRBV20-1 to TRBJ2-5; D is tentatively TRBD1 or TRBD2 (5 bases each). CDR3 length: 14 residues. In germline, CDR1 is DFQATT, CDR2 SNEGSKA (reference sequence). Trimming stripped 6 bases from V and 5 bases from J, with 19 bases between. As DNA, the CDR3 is TGCAGTGCCACTCCGGGGCCGACCTCGGAGACCCAGTACTTC. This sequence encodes CSATPGPTSETQYF.

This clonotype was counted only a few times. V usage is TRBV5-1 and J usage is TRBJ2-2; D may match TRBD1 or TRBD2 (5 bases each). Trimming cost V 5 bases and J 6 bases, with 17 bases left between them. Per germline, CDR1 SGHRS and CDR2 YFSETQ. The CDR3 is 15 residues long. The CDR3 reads CASRVQGRDAGELFF. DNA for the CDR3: TGCGCCAGCAGGGTCCAGGGTCGGGACGCCGGGGAGCTGTTTTTT. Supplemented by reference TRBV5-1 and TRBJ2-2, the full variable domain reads KAGVTQTPRYLIKTRGQQVTLSCSPISGHRSVSWYQQTPGQGLQFLFEYFSETQRNKGNFPGRFSGRQFSNSRSEMNVSTLELGDSALYLCASRVQGRDAGELFFGEGSRLTVL.

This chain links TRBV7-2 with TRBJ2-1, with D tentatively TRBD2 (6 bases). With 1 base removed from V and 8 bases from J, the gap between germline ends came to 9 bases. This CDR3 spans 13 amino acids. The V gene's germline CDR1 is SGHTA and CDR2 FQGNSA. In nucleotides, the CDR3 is TGTGCCAGCAGCTTAGACGGGAGCCATGAGCAGTTCTTC. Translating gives CASSLDGSHEQFF.

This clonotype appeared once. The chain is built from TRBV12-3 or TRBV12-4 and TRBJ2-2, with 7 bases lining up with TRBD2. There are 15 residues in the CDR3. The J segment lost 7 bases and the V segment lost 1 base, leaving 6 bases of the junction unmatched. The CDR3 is CASSLGLAVNGELFF. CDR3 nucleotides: TGTGCCAGCAGTTTAGGGCTAGCGGTTAACGGGGAGCTGTTTTTT.

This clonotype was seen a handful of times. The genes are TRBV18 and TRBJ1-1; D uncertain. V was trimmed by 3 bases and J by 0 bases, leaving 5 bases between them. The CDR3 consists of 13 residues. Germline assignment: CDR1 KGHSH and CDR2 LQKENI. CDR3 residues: CASSPQLNTEAFF. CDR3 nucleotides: TGTGCCAGCTCACCCCAGTTGAACACTGAAGCTTTCTTT.

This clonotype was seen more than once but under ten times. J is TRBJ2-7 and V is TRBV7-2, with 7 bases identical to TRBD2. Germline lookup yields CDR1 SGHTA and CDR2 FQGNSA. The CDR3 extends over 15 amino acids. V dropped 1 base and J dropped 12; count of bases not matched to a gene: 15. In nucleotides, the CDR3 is TGTGCCAGCAGCTTAGTCCCGAGGGAGGGCCGGGGGTGGTACTTC. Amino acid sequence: CASSLVPREGRGWYF.

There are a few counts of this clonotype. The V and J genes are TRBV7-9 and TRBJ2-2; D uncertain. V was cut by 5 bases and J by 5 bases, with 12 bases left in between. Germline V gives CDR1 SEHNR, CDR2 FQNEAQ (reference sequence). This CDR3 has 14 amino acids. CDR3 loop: CASSRSSGTGELFF. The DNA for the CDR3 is TGTGCCAGCAGCCGATCTAGTGGGACCGGGGAGCTGTTTTTT.

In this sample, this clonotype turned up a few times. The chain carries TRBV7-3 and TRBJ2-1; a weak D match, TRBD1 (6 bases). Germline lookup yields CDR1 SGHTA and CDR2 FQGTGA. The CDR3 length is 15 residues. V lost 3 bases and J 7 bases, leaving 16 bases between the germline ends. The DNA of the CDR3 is TGTGCCAGCAGCTTGGCCGGGAAAGGGGGAAATGAGCAGTTCTTC. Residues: CASSLAGKGGNEQFF.

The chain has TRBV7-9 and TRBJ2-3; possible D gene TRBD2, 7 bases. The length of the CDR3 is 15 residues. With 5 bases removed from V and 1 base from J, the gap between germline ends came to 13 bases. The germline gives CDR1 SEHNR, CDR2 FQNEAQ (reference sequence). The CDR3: CASSMRGGGTDTQYF. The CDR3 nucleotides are TGTGCCAGCAGCATGAGGGGGGGAGGCACAGATACGCAGTATTTT.

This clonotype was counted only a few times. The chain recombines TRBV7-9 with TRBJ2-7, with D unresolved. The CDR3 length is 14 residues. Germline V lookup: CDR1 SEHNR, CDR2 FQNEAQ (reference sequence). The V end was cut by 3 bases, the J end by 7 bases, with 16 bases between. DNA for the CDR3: TGTGCCAGCAGCTTCGGGCAGAACTTTCGAGAGCAGTACTTC. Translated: CASSFGQNFREQYF.

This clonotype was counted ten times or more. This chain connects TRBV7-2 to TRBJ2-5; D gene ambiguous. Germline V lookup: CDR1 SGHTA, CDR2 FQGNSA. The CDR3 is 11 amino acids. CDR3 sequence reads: CAETHQETQYF. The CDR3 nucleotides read TGTGCTGAGACACACCAAGAGACCCAGTACTTC.

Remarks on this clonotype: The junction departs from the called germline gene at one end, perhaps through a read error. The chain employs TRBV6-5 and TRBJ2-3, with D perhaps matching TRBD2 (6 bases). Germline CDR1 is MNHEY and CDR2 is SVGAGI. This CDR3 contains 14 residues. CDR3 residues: CASSYFRETDAQYF. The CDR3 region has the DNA TGTGCCAGCAGTTACTTCCGGGAGACAGATGCGCAGTATTTT.

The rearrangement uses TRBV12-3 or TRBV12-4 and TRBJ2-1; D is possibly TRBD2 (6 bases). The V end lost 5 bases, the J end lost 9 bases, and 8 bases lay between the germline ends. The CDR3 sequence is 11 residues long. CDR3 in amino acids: CASSQTSEQFF. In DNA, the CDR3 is TGTGCCAGCAGTCAGACTAGTGAGCAGTTCTTC.

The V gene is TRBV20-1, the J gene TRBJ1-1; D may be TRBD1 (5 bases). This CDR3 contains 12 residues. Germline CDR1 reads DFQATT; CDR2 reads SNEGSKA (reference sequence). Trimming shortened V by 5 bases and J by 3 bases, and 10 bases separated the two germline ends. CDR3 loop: CSADRGDTEAFF. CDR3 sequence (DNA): TGCAGTGCTGATCGGGGGGACACTGAAGCTTTCTTT.

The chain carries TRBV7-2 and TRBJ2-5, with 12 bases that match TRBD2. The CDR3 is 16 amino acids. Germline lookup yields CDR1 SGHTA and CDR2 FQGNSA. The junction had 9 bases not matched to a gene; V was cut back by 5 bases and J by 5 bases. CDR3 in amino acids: CASSPRGLAGRETQYF. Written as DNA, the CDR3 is TGTGCCAGCAGCCCGCGCGGACTAGCGGGAAGGGAGACCCAGTACTTC.

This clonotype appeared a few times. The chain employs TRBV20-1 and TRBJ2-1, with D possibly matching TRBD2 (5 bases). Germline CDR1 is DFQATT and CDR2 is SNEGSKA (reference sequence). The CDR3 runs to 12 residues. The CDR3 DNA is TGCATCGGGGTCGGCTCCTACAATGAGCAGTTCTTC. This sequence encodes CIGVGSYNEQFF.

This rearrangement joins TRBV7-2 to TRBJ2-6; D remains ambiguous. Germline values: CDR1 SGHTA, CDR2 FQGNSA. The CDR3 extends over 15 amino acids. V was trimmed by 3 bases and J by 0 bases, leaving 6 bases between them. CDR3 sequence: CASSFIHSGANVLTF. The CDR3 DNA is TGTGCCAGCAGCTTCATCCACTCTGGGGCCAACGTCCTGACTTTC. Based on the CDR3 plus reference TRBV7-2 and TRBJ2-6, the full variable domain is GAGVSQSPSNKVTEKGKDVELRCDPISGHTALYWYRQSLGQGLEFLIYFQGNSAPDKSGLPSDRFSAERTGGSVSTLTIQRTQQEDSAVYLCASSFIHSGANVLTFGAGSRLTVL.

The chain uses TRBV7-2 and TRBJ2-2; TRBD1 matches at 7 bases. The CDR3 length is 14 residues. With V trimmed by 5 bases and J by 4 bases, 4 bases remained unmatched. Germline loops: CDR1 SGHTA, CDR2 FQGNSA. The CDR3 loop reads CASSTQGSTGELFF. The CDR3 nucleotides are TGTGCCAGCAGCACACAGGGGAGCACCGGGGAGCTGTTTTTT. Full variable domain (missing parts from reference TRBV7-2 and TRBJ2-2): GAGVSQSPSNKVTEKGKDVELRCDPISGHTALYWYRQSLGQGLEFLIYFQGNSAPDKSGLPSDRFSAERTGGSVSTLTIQRTQQEDSAVYLCASSTQGSTGELFFGEGSRLTVL.

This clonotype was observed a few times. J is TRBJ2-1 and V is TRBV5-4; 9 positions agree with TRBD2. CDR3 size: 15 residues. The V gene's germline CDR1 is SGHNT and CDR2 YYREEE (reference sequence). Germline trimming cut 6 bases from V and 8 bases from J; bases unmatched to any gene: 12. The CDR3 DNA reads TGTGCCAGCACCGGGCGGCGGGAGGGTACCCATGAGCAGTTCTTC. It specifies CASTGRREGTHEQFF.